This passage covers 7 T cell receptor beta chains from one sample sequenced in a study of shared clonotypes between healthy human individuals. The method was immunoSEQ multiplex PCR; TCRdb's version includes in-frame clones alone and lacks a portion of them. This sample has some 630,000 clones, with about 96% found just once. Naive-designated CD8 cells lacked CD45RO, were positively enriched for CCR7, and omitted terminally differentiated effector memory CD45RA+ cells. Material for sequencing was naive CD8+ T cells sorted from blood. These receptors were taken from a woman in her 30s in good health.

For the CDR3, the DNA is TGTGCCACCAGCGAGAACCGTCCAAGCGGGGGCACCTACGAGCAGTACTTC. Translation: CATSENRPSGGTYEQYF. The chain carries TRBV15 and TRBJ2-7; 8 bases fit TRBD2. CDR1 and CDR2 from the germline V gene are LNHNV and YYDKDF (reference sequence). V gave up 5 bases and J gave up 2 bases; unmatched junction bases: 14. This CDR3 is 17 amino acids long.

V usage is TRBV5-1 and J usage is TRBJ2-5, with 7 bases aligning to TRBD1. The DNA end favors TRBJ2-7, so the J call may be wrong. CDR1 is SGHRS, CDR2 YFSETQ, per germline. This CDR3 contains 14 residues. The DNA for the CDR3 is TGCGCCAGCAGCTTAACGACAGGGACCTACGAGCAGTACTTC. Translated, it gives CASSLTTGTYEQYF.

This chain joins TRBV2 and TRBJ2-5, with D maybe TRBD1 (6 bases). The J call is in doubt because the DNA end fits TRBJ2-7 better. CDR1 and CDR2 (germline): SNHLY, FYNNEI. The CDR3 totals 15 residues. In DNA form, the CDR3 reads TGTGCCAGCAGTGAGATCGTGGGGGCCCCCTACGAGCAGTACTTC. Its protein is CASSEIVGAPYEQYF.

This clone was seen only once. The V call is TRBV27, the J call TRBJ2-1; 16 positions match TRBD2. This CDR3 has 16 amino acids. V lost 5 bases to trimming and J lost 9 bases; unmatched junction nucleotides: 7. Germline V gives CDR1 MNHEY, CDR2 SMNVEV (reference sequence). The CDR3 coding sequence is TGTGCCAGCAGTACCGGGACTAGCGGGAGGGCCGTTGAGCAGTTCTTC. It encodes CASSTGTSGRAVEQFF.

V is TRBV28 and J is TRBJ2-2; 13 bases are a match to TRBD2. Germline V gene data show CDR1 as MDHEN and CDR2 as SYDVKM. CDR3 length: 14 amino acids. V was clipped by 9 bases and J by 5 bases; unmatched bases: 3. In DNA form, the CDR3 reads TGTGCCAGTAAACTAGCGGGAGGGACCGGGGAGCTGTTTTTT. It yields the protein CASKLAGGTGELFF.

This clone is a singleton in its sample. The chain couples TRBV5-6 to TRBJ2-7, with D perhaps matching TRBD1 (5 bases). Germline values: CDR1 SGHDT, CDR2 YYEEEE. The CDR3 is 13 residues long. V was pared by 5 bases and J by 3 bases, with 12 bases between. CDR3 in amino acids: CASRPSRDYEQYF. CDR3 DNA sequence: TGTGCCAGCAGACCGTCCAGGGACTACGAGCAGTACTTC.

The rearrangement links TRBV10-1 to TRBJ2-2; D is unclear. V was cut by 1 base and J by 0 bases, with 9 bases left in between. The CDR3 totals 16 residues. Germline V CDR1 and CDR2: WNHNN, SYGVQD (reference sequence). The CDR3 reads CASSEWADSNTGELFF. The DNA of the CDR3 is TGCGCCAGCAGTGAGTGGGCGGATTCGAACACCGGGGAGCTGTTTTTT.